This T cell receptor (beta chain) is from a study of metastatic and nonmetastatic thyroid tumors. For the study at large: Repertoire data that came from the blood and tumor or nodule tissue of malignant and benign thyroid patients were compared. General study findings and limits: A significant increase in TCR beta diversity was reportedly seen in malignant thyroid tumors relative to benign nodules, in blood and tumor.

Every patient underwent thyroid surgery untreated. Study processing details: The study took CDR3 differences across clinicopathological groups and made a distant-metastasis classifier for papillary thyroid cancer from them. TCRdb re-called clones from the PCR reads using MiXCR. The V and J calls and clone size come from TCRdb's table, not from the authors' own analysis. Here the sample spans nearly 25,000 clones, over 25% being singletons. This clone came up many times. The target antigen is unknown. Between the trimmed V and J ends, which lost 5 bases and 6 bases, there was a span of 18 bases. The germline V gene has CDR1 LNHDA and CDR2 SQIVND (reference sequence). This CDR3 comprises 15 residues.

This chain joins TRBV19 and TRBJ2-3, with no clear D. This receptor was taken from a male donor with papillary thyroid cancer or a benign thyroid nodule (not recorded which). Some clones in this sample may be carry-over from other donors' samples. Source material: blood. CDR3 coding DNA: TGTGCCAGTAGTTTCACCACCGGTTCACAGGATACGCAGTATTTT. Translating it yields CASSFTTGSQDTQYF.